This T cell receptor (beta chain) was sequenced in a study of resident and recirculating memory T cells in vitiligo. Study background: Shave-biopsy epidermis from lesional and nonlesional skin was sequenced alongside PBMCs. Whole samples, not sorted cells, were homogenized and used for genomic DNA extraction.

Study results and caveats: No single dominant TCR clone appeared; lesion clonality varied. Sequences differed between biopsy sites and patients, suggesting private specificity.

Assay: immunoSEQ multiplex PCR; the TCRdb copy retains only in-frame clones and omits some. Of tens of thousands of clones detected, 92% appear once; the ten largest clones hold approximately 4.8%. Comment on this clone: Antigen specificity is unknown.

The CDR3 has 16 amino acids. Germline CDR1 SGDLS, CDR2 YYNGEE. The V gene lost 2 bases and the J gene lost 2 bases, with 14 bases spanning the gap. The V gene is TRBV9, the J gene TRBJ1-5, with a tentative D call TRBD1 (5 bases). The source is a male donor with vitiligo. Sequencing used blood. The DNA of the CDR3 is TGTGCCAGCAGCGTGGGGGGGGAGTTCGGCAATCAGCCCCAGCATTTT. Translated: CASSVGGEFGNQPQHF.